This paragraph covers one T cell receptor beta chain sequence. Profiled with immunoSEQ multiplex PCR; TCRdb holds only in-frame clones, not every one. The sample includes about 400,000 clones, 89% of them seen just once. The data were obtained in a study of blood T cell repertoires in COVID-19. Across the study: The United States, Italy and Spain supplied acute and convalescent COVID-19 samples.

There are 13 residues in the CDR3. Germline assignment: CDR1 ENHRY and CDR2 SYGVKD. V dropped 7 bases and J dropped 6; count of bases not matched to a gene: 8. The sequenced material came from PBMCs or T cells enriched from blood (not recorded which). The clonotype comes from a woman aged 25 to 39 who had recovered from COVID-19. The chain uses TRBV10-3 and TRBJ2-7, with 8 bases matching TRBD1. The CDR3 here is CAINPGGAGEQYF. CDR3 nucleotides: TGTGCCATCAATCCAGGGGGCGCGGGCGAGCAGTACTTC.